This TCR beta chain appears in the sequencing data of a study of blood T cell repertoires in COVID-19. Study-wide background: Sample material is recorded as cDNA or gDNA derived from T cells, B-cell-depleted T cells, or PBMCs.

Trimming left V 6 bases short and J 7 bases short, with 16 bases between. This CDR3 has 13 amino acids. Germline V gene data show CDR1 as SNHLY and CDR2 as FYNNEI. Some clones are missing from TCRdb's copy, which holds only in-frame ones; the method was immunoSEQ multiplex PCR. The sample carries 250,000 to 300,000 clones, about 89% recorded once. V usage is TRBV2 and J usage is TRBJ2-7; possible D gene TRBD2, 6 bases. Source material: peripheral blood. This receptor was obtained from a man in his fifties with acute or convalescent COVID-19. The CDR3 region has the DNA TGTGCCAGCAGGGTAGAAGGGGCGGGGGAGCAGTACTTC. Translation gives CASRVEGAGEQYF. The full variable domain, in which reference TRBV2 and TRBJ2-7 provide the parts outside the CDR3, is EPEVTQTPSHQVTQMGQEVILRCVPISNHLYFYWYRQILGQKVEFLVSFYNNEISEKSEIFDDQFSVERPDGSNFTLKIRSTKLEDSAMYFCASRVEGAGEQYFGPGTRLTVT.